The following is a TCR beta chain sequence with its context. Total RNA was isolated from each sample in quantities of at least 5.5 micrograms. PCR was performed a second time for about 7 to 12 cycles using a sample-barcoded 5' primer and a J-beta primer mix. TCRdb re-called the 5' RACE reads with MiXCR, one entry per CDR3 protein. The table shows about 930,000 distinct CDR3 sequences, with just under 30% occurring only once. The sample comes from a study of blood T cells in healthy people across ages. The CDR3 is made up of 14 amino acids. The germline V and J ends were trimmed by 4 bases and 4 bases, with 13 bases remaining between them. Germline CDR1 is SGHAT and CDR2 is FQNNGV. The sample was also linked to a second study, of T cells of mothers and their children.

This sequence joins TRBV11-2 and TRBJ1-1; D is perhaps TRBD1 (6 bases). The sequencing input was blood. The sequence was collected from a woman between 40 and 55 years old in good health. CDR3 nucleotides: TGTGCCAGCAGCTCCAGGGGTGGAGGCACTGAAGCTTTCTTT. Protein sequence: CASSSRGGGTEAFF.